Listed below are T cell receptor beta chains from one sample, sequenced in a study of cytomegalovirus exposure and HLA in healthy donors. Profiling relied on immunoSEQ multiplex PCR, and the TCRdb table lists in-frame clones only, not all of them. The table includes some 100,000 clones, 69% detected once. The sequenced sample was PBMCs. These TCRs come from an older woman in good health and CMV-seropositive. The CDR3 runs from the conserved cysteine through the conserved F or W. A D gene is named only where the DNA matches it firmly. Where a row states a size, it is once, few, many or the class of an expanded clone; other rows omit it.

D	size	V	J	DNA	CDR3
-	few	TRBV9	TRBJ1-1	TGTGCCAGCAGCGTAGGACCCCACTATGAAGCTTTCTTT	CASSVGPHYEAFF
-	-	TRBV7-8	TRBJ1-2	TGTGCCAGCAGCTCGGGAGTTAACTATGGCTACACCTTC	CASSSGVNYGYTF
TRBD1	-	TRBV2	TRBJ1-1	TGTGCCAGCAGTGGGACAGGGGGGAACACTGAAGCTTTCTTT	CASSGTGGNTEAFF
-	-	TRBV5-1	TRBJ1-4	TGCGCCAGCAGCCCCCACAGGGAAAGTCCGGATGAAAAACTGTTTTTT	CASSPHRESPDEKLFF
-	-	TRBV30	TRBJ2-2	TGTGCCTGGAGTGTACCGGGGAGTACCGGGGAGCTGTTTTTT	CAWSVPGSTGELFF
TRBD2	-	TRBV19	TRBJ2-4	TGTGCCAGTAGTATATACGGGAGGGGAAACATTCAGTACTTC	CASSIYGRGNIQYF
-	-	TRBV9	TRBJ2-1	TGTGCCAGCAGCCCCGAGGGTTGGGTTGCACCGCATGAGCAGTTCTTC	CASSPEGWVAPHEQFF
-	-	TRBV13	TRBJ2-1	TGTGCCAGCAGCTTATTGGAGGTCTTGGATGAGCAGTTCTTC	CASSLLEVLDEQFF
-	-	TRBV5-1	TRBJ2-7	TGCGCCAGCAGCTTGGCAGGCCTGTACGAGCAGTACTTC	CASSLAGLYEQYF
-	-	TRBV5-4	TRBJ1-1	TGTGCCAGCACCCCGGTGGAGTTAATGCACACTGAAGCTTTCTTT	CASTPVELMHTEAFF
-	-	TRBV5-6	TRBJ2-3	TGTGCCAGCAGTCGGTCCCAGGGTGTGACAGATACGCAGTATTTT	CASSRSQGVTDTQYF
-	-	TRBV19	TRBJ1-2	TGTGCCAGTAGTATAGACCCGGGAAAGAACTATGGCTACACCTTC	CASSIDPGKNYGYTF
-	-	TRBV7-9	TRBJ2-5	TGTGCCAGCAGCACCTGGGGGGGCGAAGAGACCCAGTACTTC	CASSTWGGEETQYF
-	-	TRBV7-2	TRBJ2-7	TGTGCCAGCAGCTTAGTGCGGGGAGGAGAGCAGTACTTC	CASSLVRGGEQYF
TRBD1	few	TRBV6-6	TRBJ1-4	TGTGCCACCAGGGGGCGAAATATGGAAAAACTGTTTTTT	CATRGRNMEKLFF
-	-	TRBV30	TRBJ1-6	TGTGCCTGGAGTTTTCAGAGGGGGAAAGGGGAATATTATAATTCACCCCTCCACTTT	CAWSFQRGKGEYYNSPLHF
-	-	TRBV5-1	TRBJ1-1	TGCGCCAGCAGCCGAGGGCCCGCCTCGAACACTGAAGCTTTCTTT	CASSRGPASNTEAFF
TRBD1	-	TRBV27	TRBJ2-7	TGTGCCAGCAGCCGGACAGGGGGGGATCACTACGAGCAGTACTTC	CASSRTGGDHYEQYF
TRBD1	-	TRBV10-1	TRBJ2-2	TGCGCCAGCAGTACCAGGACAGGGGCGAACGGGGAGCTGTTTTTT	CASSTRTGANGELFF
-	-	TRBV7-3	TRBJ1-2	TGTGCCAGCAGCCTTTCTCCGGCCCAGGGCTATGGCTACACCTTC	CASSLSPAQGYGYTF
TRBD2	-	TRBV4-1	TRBJ2-3	TGCGCCAGCAGCCAAGTCGGGGGGGCCTTGCCTAGCACAGATACGCAGTATTTT	CASSQVGGALPSTDTQYF
-	-	TRBV4-2	TRBJ1-2	TGTGCCAGCAGTCTGAGAGAAGGGGCTAACTATGGCTACACCTTC	CASSLREGANYGYTF
-	few	TRBV7-2	TRBJ1-2	TGTGCCAGCAGCTTATCATCAGGGTCTAACTATGGCTACACCTTC	CASSLSSGSNYGYTF
-	-	TRBV7-9	TRBJ1-5	TGTGCCAGCAGCTTAGGAACACAGCCCCAGCATTTT	CASSLGTQPQHF
-	-	TRBV30	TRBJ2-7	TGTGCCTGGAGTTTTGGGAGCGGAGGCGAGCAGTACTTC	CAWSFGSGGEQYF
TRBD1	-	TRBV5-1	TRBJ1-2	TGCGCCAGCAGCTTGGGGGCGACAGGGGGCGATGGCTACACCTTC	CASSLGATGGDGYTF
-	few	TRBV29-1	TRBJ1-2	TGCAGCGTTGAGAGGGGGAGTGATGGCTACACCTTC	CSVERGSDGYTF
TRBD2	-	TRBV10-1	TRBJ2-1	TGCGCCAGCAGCTTAACTAGCGGGGGGAAAACGGAGCAGTTCTTC	CASSLTSGGKTEQFF
-	-	TRBV7-8	TRBJ1-4	TGTGCCAGCAGCATAGGGCCGCAGGGGTCTAATGAAAAACTGTTTTTT	CASSIGPQGSNEKLFF
-	few	TRBV14	TRBJ2-7	TGTGCCAGCAGCCAAGGGTTGCTAACCCTCGAGCAGTACTTC	CASSQGLLTLEQYF
-	-	TRBV7-2	TRBJ1-6	TGTGCCAGCAGCTTGGGACACAATAATTCACCCCTCCACTTT	CASSLGHNNSPLHF
-	-	TRBV7-2	TRBJ1-1	TGTGCCAGCAGCTTAGCGTGGGGAGACAGGTTCGGGGACACTGAAGCTTTCTTT	CASSLAWGDRFGDTEAFF
-	-	TRBV30	TRBJ2-5	TGTGCCTGGAGTAATTGGAGGAACCAAGAGACCCAGTACTTC	CAWSNWRNQETQYF
TRBD1	-	TRBV6-6	TRBJ2-3	TGTGCCAGCAGCGACAGGGGCGGCGGCACAGATACGCAGTATTTT	CASSDRGGGTDTQYF
-	once	TRBV19	TRBJ1-5	TGTGCCAGTAGTTTCGAGGTGCAGGGAAGTCAGCCCCAGCATTTT	CASSFEVQGSQPQHF
-	-	TRBV27	TRBJ2-2	TGTGCCAGCAGTCCGTATATAGCAGCCAAGAACACCGGGGAGCTGTTTTTT	CASSPYIAAKNTGELFF
TRBD1	-	TRBV4-2	TRBJ2-1	TGTGCCAGCAGCCCCCTCCCAACCGGGACAGGGAAGAATGAGCAGTTCTTC	CASSPLPTGTGKNEQFF
-	few	TRBV19	TRBJ1-2	TGTGCCAGTAGTATAGGTGCAGGGGCTAAGTATGGCTACACCTTC	CASSIGAGAKYGYTF
-	few	TRBV30	TRBJ2-5	TGTGCCTGGAGTTTAGTGGTGGAGACCCAGTACTTC	CAWSLVVETQYF
-	-	TRBV30	TRBJ1-2	TGTGCCTTGTGGAGGTACCCGGACTCTAACTATGGCTACACCTTC	CALWRYPDSNYGYTF
TRBD1	-	TRBV10-3	TRBJ2-7	TGTGCCACCCAGAGTCCGGGACAGAGCTACGAGCAGTACTTC	CATQSPGQSYEQYF
-	-	TRBV7-9	TRBJ2-2	TGTGCCAGCAGTCAGACCAGGGGAAACACCGGGGAGCTGTTTTTT	CASSQTRGNTGELFF
-	few	TRBV15	TRBJ1-1	TGTGCCACCAGCAGAGAGCCACAGGCGGGGTACACTGAAGCTTTCTTT	CATSREPQAGYTEAFF
-	few	TRBV30	TRBJ1-2	TGTGCCTGGAAACCTCAGGGCAACTATGGCTACACCTTC	CAWKPQGNYGYTF
-	-	TRBV5-4	TRBJ1-2	TGTGCCAGCAGCCTACAAGGGCTAACAGGCGCGCAGGGCTACACCTTC	CASSLQGLTGAQGYTF
TRBD2	once	TRBV18	TRBJ2-1	TGTGCCAGCTCACTCGGGGGGGTCTCCTACAATGAGCAGTTCTTC	CASSLGGVSYNEQFF
TRBD1	-	TRBV30	TRBJ1-5	TGTGCCTGGAGTCGGACAGGGGAGTTTTATCGACAGCCCCAGCATTTT	CAWSRTGEFYRQPQHF
-	few	TRBV19	TRBJ2-7	TGTGCCAGTAGTATGGGGGACACCTACGAGCAGTACTTC	CASSMGDTYEQYF
TRBD1	few	TRBV7-9	TRBJ1-4	TGTGCCAGCAAGCAGGGGGCGGAGGTGGAAAAACTGTTTTTT	CASKQGAEVEKLFF
-	-	TRBV6-6	TRBJ2-7	TGTGCCAGCAGTTACTACCCAGCTAGCGACTCCTACGAGCAGTACTTC	CASSYYPASDSYEQYF
-	-	TRBV30	TRBJ1-1	TGTGCCTGGAGGAGAGAAGCGAACACTGAAGCTTTCTTT	CAWRREANTEAFF
TRBD2	-	TRBV30	TRBJ2-3	TGTGCCGGCCTAGCGGGGACAGATACGCAGTATTTT	CAGLAGTDTQYF
-	-	TRBV6-4	TRBJ1-3	TGTGCTCTTGGGGGGGCGGGAGGAAACACCATATATTTT	CALGGAGGNTIYF
-	-	TRBV5-1	TRBJ1-1	TGCGCCAGCAGCTTGGCCGTTATGAACACTGAAGCTTTCTTT	CASSLAVMNTEAFF
-	few	TRBV30	TRBJ2-3	TGTGCCTGGTCGAACATCAGGGGAGATACGCAGTATTTT	CAWSNIRGDTQYF
TRBD2	-	TRBV4-1	TRBJ2-7	TGCGCCAGCAGCCAAGATACTAGCGTTACCTACGAGCAGTACTTC	CASSQDTSVTYEQYF
TRBD2	few	TRBV10-3	TRBJ2-1	TGTGCCATCAGTGAGTCGGGAGGGTCCTACAATGAGCAGTTCTTC	CAISESGGSYNEQFF
TRBD1	few	TRBV5-6	TRBJ1-2	TGTGCCAGCAGCTCCGGGACAGCTAACTATGGCTACACCTTC	CASSSGTANYGYTF
-	-	TRBV6-6	TRBJ2-7	TGTGCCAGCAGTTGGGGCTCCGCCTCCTACGAGCAGTACTTC	CASSWGSASYEQYF